Listed here is a single T cell receptor beta chain. What it binds is not known. The V gene end was trimmed by 5 bases and the J gene end by 9 bases; junction bases not matched to a gene: 11. The CDR3 spans 15 residues. These data originate in a study of post-analysis software for immune sequencing data. Study summary: The disease courses spanned relapsing-remitting, secondary progressive and progressive-relapsing forms of multiple sclerosis.

Study-level points and caveats: Multiple sclerosis was associated with a significant reduction in normalized Chao1 diversity relative to controls. Same-batch samples co-clustered strongly by F measure. Roughly 5 TRBV segments occurring more often in patients than controls included TRBV5-6, TRBV5-1 and TRBV20-1.

The TCR beta cDNA libraries contained unique molecular identifiers. From the PCR reads, TCRdb called clonotypes with MiXCR, one entry per CDR3 protein. The profile shows about 820,000 distinct CDR3 sequences, around 50% of them singletons. The sequenced sample was blood. The genes are TRBV12-3 or TRBV12-4 and TRBJ2-1, with 9 bases fitting TRBD1. This TCR derives from a girl aged 5-17 years with multiple sclerosis. In DNA, the CDR3 is TGTGCCAGCAGTCAGGGACAGGGAAAGGTTAGTGAGCAGTTCTTC. Translated, it gives CASSQGQGKVSEQFF.